Sequencing of this T cell receptor beta chain was carried out in a study of CD8+ T cells in alopecia areata. Across the study: Tofacitinib administration to treated patients was oral, at 5 to 10 mg twice daily.

Treatment indicated: oral pan-JAK inhibitor, 5-10 mg twice daily. Sampling of alopecia areata patients yielded lesional scalp punch biopsies as well as peripheral blood. RNA extraction was followed by reverse transcription into cDNA, which acted as the sequencing template. TCRdb keeps only in-frame clones here, not all; method: immunoSEQ multiplex PCR. The data contain 210,000 or so clones, over 60% of them singletons. Trimming removed 3 bases at V and 0 bases at J, with 11 bases between. This CDR3 spans 15 amino acids. The V gene's germline CDR1 is SGHRS and CDR2 YFSETQ. A word on this clone: Other DNA sequences in the sample encode the same CDR3.

The sequence was collected from a human donor with alopecia areata. The sequences come from CD4+ T cells sorted from blood, collected between weeks 43 and 45, from a patient treated with tofacitinib. The V gene is TRBV5-1, the J gene TRBJ2-3; D may be TRBD2 (7 bases). This CDR3 reads CASSWTAGSTDTQYF. The CDR3 nucleotides are TGCGCCAGCAGCTGGACAGCGGGAAGCACAGATACGCAGTATTTT.